Sequencing of this T cell receptor beta chain was carried out in a study of T-cell reconstitution after alpha-beta-depleted transplantation in children. Study conclusions and caveats: At the one-year point after transplant, T-cell counts and TCRbeta diversity were found to come mostly from T cells that had been newly produced. Surviving recipient T cells and thymic progenitors underlay high day-60 TCRbeta diversity in some patients. Alpha-beta T cells about two months after transplant reportedly derived from several hundred expanded graft clones.

Using unique molecular identifiers, the investigators prepared the TCRbeta library. TCRdb ran MiXCR on the PCR reads and lists one entry per CDR3 protein. The sample has approximately 270,000 distinct CDR3 sequences, roughly a quarter seen once. This clonotype appeared a single time. The antigen remains undetermined. Germline V lookup: CDR1 KGHSH, CDR2 LQKENI. Trimming at V came to 4 bases and at J to 3 bases, leaving 7 bases not matched to a gene. The CDR3 has 16 residues. The chain employs TRBV18 and TRBJ1-3, with 9 bases aligning to TRBD1. Material: PBMCs, mostly from graft donor cells, obtained 360 days after TCRalphabeta/CD19-depleted stem cell transplant. This sequence originates from a female patient aged 2 to 10 who had a stem cell transplant for congenital amegakaryocytic thrombocytopenia, so the T cells may come from the graft donor. The CDR3 reads CASSRPGQGDGNTIYF. The DNA of the CDR3 is TGTGCCAGCTCACGGCCGGGACAGGGCGATGGAAACACCATATATTTT.